A selection of T cell receptor beta chains follows, all from one sample in a study of regulatory T cells in long-lasting Graves disease. MiXCR, run by TCRdb on the multiplex PCR reads, gives a single entry per CDR3 protein. The table records over 350,000 distinct CDR3 sequences, approximately 16% of them present only once. This same sample was also taken into another study, of T cells in Graves' hyperthyroidism and ophthalmopathy.

Sample: peripheral blood mononuclear cells (PBMCs), taken at new diagnosis, from a patient treated with antithyroid drugs. The origin of the receptors is a middle-aged woman with Graves disease. CDR3s include the opening cysteine and the closing phenylalanine or tryptophan. Each record gives: J gene, D gene, clone size, V gene, CDR3 protein, CDR3 DNA. A D gene is named only where the DNA matches it firmly. Size tells how often a clone was seen (once, few, many) or the class of an expanded clone, and some rows leave it out.

J gene: TRBJ1-1; D gene: TRBD1; clone size: -; V gene: TRBV11-2; CDR3 protein: CASSSGQGTFF; CDR3 DNA: TGTGCCAGCAGTTCCGGACAGGGTACTTTCTTT
J gene: TRBJ2-7; D gene: -; clone size: many; V gene: TRBV16; CDR3 protein: CASSQSSGYEQYF; CDR3 DNA: TGTGCCAGCAGCCAATCGTCAGGCTACGAGCAGTACTTC
J gene: TRBJ2-2; D gene: -; clone size: many; V gene: TRBV11-2; CDR3 protein: CASSLSNDGVTGELFF; CDR3 DNA: TGTGCCAGCAGCCTCTCAAACGATGGGGTTACCGGGGAGCTGTTTTTT
J gene: TRBJ1-4; D gene: -; clone size: -; V gene: TRBV14; CDR3 protein: CASSQQGLTNEKLFF; CDR3 DNA: TGTGCCAGCAGCCAACAGGGATTAACTAATGAAAAACTGTTTTTT
J gene: TRBJ2-7; D gene: -; clone size: many; V gene: TRBV12-3/TRBV12-4; CDR3 protein: CASSSGTAKREQYF; CDR3 DNA: TGTGCCAGCAGTTCCGGGACGGCAAAACGGGAGCAGTACTTC
J gene: TRBJ1-2; D gene: -; clone size: many; V gene: TRBV6-1; CDR3 protein: CASSVLWTASNYGYTF; CDR3 DNA: TGTGCCAGCAGTGTTTTGTGGACAGCCTCTAACTATGGCTACACCTTC
J gene: TRBJ1-4; D gene: -; clone size: many; V gene: TRBV28; CDR3 protein: CASSPGSNEKLFF; CDR3 DNA: TGTGCCAGCAGCCCGGGCAGTAATGAAAAACTGTTTTTT
J gene: TRBJ2-1; D gene: -; clone size: many; V gene: TRBV27; CDR3 protein: CASSFGLPFNEQFF; CDR3 DNA: TGTGCCAGCAGTTTTGGCCTCCCGTTTAATGAGCAGTTCTTC
J gene: TRBJ1-4; D gene: TRBD1; clone size: many; V gene: TRBV12-3/TRBV12-4; CDR3 protein: CASRAQGRGELFF; CDR3 DNA: TGTGCCAGCAGGGCACAGGGGAGAGGTGAACTGTTTTTT
J gene: TRBJ1-1; D gene: -; clone size: few; V gene: TRBV6-1; CDR3 protein: CASFPGSGNTEAFF; CDR3 DNA: TGTGCCAGCTTCCCAGGGAGCGGAAACACTGAAGCTTTCTTT
J gene: TRBJ1-1; D gene: -; clone size: many; V gene: TRBV28; CDR3 protein: CASSDRDQYNTEAFF; CDR3 DNA: TGTGCCAGCAGTGACCGGGACCAATACAACACTGAAGCTTTCTTT
J gene: TRBJ2-1; D gene: -; clone size: -; V gene: TRBV29-1; CDR3 protein: CSVEDSGSYNEQFF; CDR3 DNA: TGCAGCGTTGAAGATTCCGGCTCCTACAATGAGCAGTTCTTC
J gene: TRBJ2-7; D gene: -; clone size: many; V gene: TRBV11-3; CDR3 protein: CASSSWDSPYEQYF; CDR3 DNA: TGTGCCAGCAGCTCCTGGGACTCCCCCTACGAGCAGTACTTC
J gene: TRBJ2-7; D gene: TRBD1; clone size: many; V gene: TRBV20-1; CDR3 protein: CSAARRTGGYEQYF; CDR3 DNA: TGCAGTGCTGCACGTCGGACAGGGGGGTACGAGCAGTACTTC
J gene: TRBJ2-7; D gene: TRBD2; clone size: few; V gene: TRBV7-9; CDR3 protein: CASSSWTSGYEQYF; CDR3 DNA: TGTGCCAGCAGCTCGTGGACTAGCGGCTACGAGCAGTACTTC
J gene: TRBJ1-4; D gene: -; clone size: -; V gene: TRBV27; CDR3 protein: CASRVGTNNEKLFF; CDR3 DNA: TGTGCCAGCAGAGTCGGGACGAATAATGAAAAACTGTTTTTT
J gene: TRBJ2-1; D gene: -; clone size: many; V gene: TRBV12-3/TRBV12-4; CDR3 protein: CASSEGTPNYNEQFF; CDR3 DNA: TGTGCCAGCAGCGAAGGGACACCTAATTACAATGAGCAGTTCTTC
J gene: TRBJ2-1; D gene: TRBD2; clone size: -; V gene: TRBV29-1; CDR3 protein: CSVGGPSGRVYNEQFF; CDR3 DNA: TGCAGCGTGGGGGGGCCTAGCGGGAGAGTGTACAATGAGCAGTTCTTC
J gene: TRBJ2-5; D gene: -; clone size: many; V gene: TRBV11-2; CDR3 protein: CASSPFQETQYF; CDR3 DNA: TGTGCCAGCAGCCCCTTCCAAGAGACCCAGTACTTC
J gene: TRBJ2-7; D gene: -; clone size: few; V gene: TRBV20-1; CDR3 protein: CSAGDTSYEQYF; CDR3 DNA: TGCAGTGCCGGGGACACCTCCTACGAGCAGTACTTC
J gene: TRBJ1-5; D gene: -; clone size: few; V gene: TRBV27; CDR3 protein: CASSLLPGEEPQHF; CDR3 DNA: TGTGCCAGCAGTTTACTCCCGGGTGAGGAGCCCCAGCATTTT
J gene: TRBJ2-3; D gene: TRBD2; clone size: many; V gene: TRBV12-3/TRBV12-4; CDR3 protein: CASSLVLAETQQYF; CDR3 DNA: TGTGCCAGCAGTTTGGTCCTAGCGGAGACCCAGCAGTATTTT
J gene: TRBJ1-2; D gene: -; clone size: -; V gene: TRBV28; CDR3 protein: CASSFNGQNYGYTF; CDR3 DNA: TGTGCCAGCAGTTTTAATGGGCAGAACTATGGCTACACCTTC
J gene: TRBJ2-7; D gene: TRBD2; clone size: many; V gene: TRBV20-1; CDR3 protein: CSARAVLGTSAQHEQYF; CDR3 DNA: TGCAGTGCCCGAGCGGTATTGGGGACTAGCGCCCAACACGAGCAGTACTTC
J gene: TRBJ2-1; D gene: TRBD2; clone size: many; V gene: TRBV12-3/TRBV12-4; CDR3 protein: CASSLGLAGGRGQFF; CDR3 DNA: TGTGCCAGCAGCCTGGGACTAGCGGGGGGAAGGGGGCAGTTCTTC
J gene: TRBJ2-1; D gene: TRBD1; clone size: many; V gene: TRBV20-1; CDR3 protein: CSATGTGNYNEQFF; CDR3 DNA: TGCAGTGCAACCGGGACAGGGAACTACAATGAGCAGTTCTTC
J gene: TRBJ2-3; D gene: TRBD2; clone size: few; V gene: TRBV18; CDR3 protein: CASSRDGVFVAGVGTDTQYF; CDR3 DNA: TGTGCCAGCTCACGGGACGGCGTCTTTGTAGCGGGAGTAGGCACAGATACGCAGTATTTT
J gene: TRBJ2-7; D gene: TRBD2; clone size: -; V gene: TRBV5-6; CDR3 protein: CASSVAGYSSYEQYF; CDR3 DNA: TGTGCCAGCAGCGTAGCGGGATACTCGTCCTACGAGCAGTACTTC
J gene: TRBJ2-1; D gene: TRBD2; clone size: many; V gene: TRBV15; CDR3 protein: CATSRASSGSFNEQFF; CDR3 DNA: TGTGCCACCAGCAGAGCCTCAAGCGGGAGTTTCAATGAGCAGTTCTTC
J gene: TRBJ2-1; D gene: TRBD1; clone size: -; V gene: TRBV2; CDR3 protein: CASRGTASNEQFF; CDR3 DNA: TGTGCCAGCAGGGGGACAGCGTCCAATGAGCAGTTCTTC
J gene: TRBJ2-5; D gene: -; clone size: -; V gene: TRBV9; CDR3 protein: CASSVGGSSQLDEQLF; CDR3 DNA: TGTGCCAGCAGCGTAGGCGGGTCTTCTCAACTCGATGAGCAGCTCTTC
J gene: TRBJ2-5; D gene: TRBD2; clone size: many; V gene: TRBV19; CDR3 protein: CASSSRGGSGETQYF; CDR3 DNA: TGTGCCAGTAGTTCCCGGGGCGGGAGTGGGGAGACCCAGTACTTC
J gene: TRBJ2-1; D gene: -; clone size: few; V gene: TRBV13; CDR3 protein: CASSYEDRDEQFF; CDR3 DNA: TGTGCCAGCAGCTACGAGGATAGGGATGAGCAGTTCTTC
J gene: TRBJ2-1; D gene: -; clone size: many; V gene: TRBV6-2/TRBV6-3; CDR3 protein: CASRFLAESSYNEQFF; CDR3 DNA: TGTGCCAGCAGATTCTTGGCGGAAAGCTCCTACAATGAGCAGTTCTTC
J gene: TRBJ2-7; D gene: TRBD1; clone size: many; V gene: TRBV7-6; CDR3 protein: CASSPISGTGPYEQYF; CDR3 DNA: TGTGCCAGCAGCCCAATTTCCGGGACAGGGCCCTACGAGCAGTACTTC
J gene: TRBJ1-4; D gene: TRBD1; clone size: -; V gene: TRBV28; CDR3 protein: CASSARDSDEKLFF; CDR3 DNA: TGTGCCAGCAGTGCCCGGGACAGTGATGAAAAACTGTTTTTT
J gene: TRBJ2-2; D gene: -; clone size: many; V gene: TRBV29-1; CDR3 protein: CSAYTGGGAGELFF; CDR3 DNA: TGCAGCGCCTACACGGGTGGGGGTGCCGGGGAGCTGTTTTTT
J gene: TRBJ2-6; D gene: -; clone size: -; V gene: TRBV4-3; CDR3 protein: CASSQMGNGANVLTF; CDR3 DNA: TGCGCCAGCAGCCAAATGGGGAATGGGGCCAACGTCCTGACTTTC
J gene: TRBJ2-3; D gene: TRBD1; clone size: -; V gene: TRBV11-3; CDR3 protein: CASSQRDRGLTDTQYF; CDR3 DNA: TGTGCCAGCAGCCAACGTGACAGGGGGCTCACAGATACGCAGTATTTT
J gene: TRBJ1-1; D gene: -; clone size: few; V gene: TRBV12-3/TRBV12-4; CDR3 protein: CASSLQPMGTEAFF; CDR3 DNA: TGTGCCAGCAGTTTACAGCCCATGGGCACTGAAGCTTTCTTT
J gene: TRBJ1-2; D gene: -; clone size: -; V gene: TRBV27; CDR3 protein: CASSSLQEFGGYTF; CDR3 DNA: TGTGCCAGCAGTAGCCTACAGGAATTCGGTGGCTACACCTTC
J gene: TRBJ2-6; D gene: -; clone size: many; V gene: TRBV12-3/TRBV12-4; CDR3 protein: CASSYSGTLFSGANVLTF; CDR3 DNA: TGTGCCAGCAGTTATTCCGGGACGCTTTTCTCTGGGGCCAACGTCCTGACTTTC
J gene: TRBJ2-1; D gene: -; clone size: many; V gene: TRBV2; CDR3 protein: CASSGPLKEQFF; CDR3 DNA: TGTGCCAGCTCCGGGCCACTCAAGGAGCAGTTCTTC
J gene: TRBJ2-2; D gene: TRBD2; clone size: many; V gene: TRBV11-3; CDR3 protein: CASSPRIAGLAGELFF; CDR3 DNA: TGTGCCAGCAGCCCCCGCATAGCGGGGCTGGCCGGGGAGCTGTTTTTT
J gene: TRBJ2-3; D gene: TRBD2; clone size: many; V gene: TRBV2; CDR3 protein: CASSDGRGYNTQYF; CDR3 DNA: TGTGCCAGCAGTGACGGGAGGGGCTATAATACGCAGTATTTT
J gene: TRBJ2-1; D gene: -; clone size: many; V gene: TRBV24-1; CDR3 protein: CATSDPGLYNEQFF; CDR3 DNA: TGTGCCACCAGTGACCCGGGACTCTACAATGAGCAGTTCTTC
J gene: TRBJ1-4; D gene: TRBD1; clone size: many; V gene: TRBV20-1; CDR3 protein: CSARGGGGEKLFF; CDR3 DNA: TGCAGTGCTAGGGGAGGGGGCGGTGAAAAACTGTTTTTT
J gene: TRBJ2-7; D gene: -; clone size: -; V gene: TRBV6-2/TRBV6-3; CDR3 protein: CASSYGGREQYF; CDR3 DNA: TGTGCCAGCAGTTACGGTGGTCGGGAGCAGTACTTC
J gene: TRBJ1-1; D gene: -; clone size: many; V gene: TRBV29-1; CDR3 protein: CSVARLTGNTEAFF; CDR3 DNA: TGCAGCGTTGCACGACTGACAGGGAACACTGAAGCTTTCTTT
J gene: TRBJ2-1; D gene: TRBD2; clone size: many; V gene: TRBV7-2; CDR3 protein: CASSLALSGRAGYNEQFF; CDR3 DNA: TGTGCCAGCAGCTTAGCGCTTAGCGGGAGGGCGGGCTACAATGAGCAGTTCTTC
J gene: TRBJ1-5; D gene: TRBD1; clone size: many; V gene: TRBV6-1; CDR3 protein: CASLNRDRGNQPQHF; CDR3 DNA: TGCGCCAGCTTAAACCGGGACAGGGGGAATCAGCCCCAGCATTTT
J gene: TRBJ1-1; D gene: -; clone size: many; V gene: TRBV12-3/TRBV12-4; CDR3 protein: CASSFPPPPEAFF; CDR3 DNA: TGTGCCAGCAGTTTCCCTCCCCCCCCTGAAGCTTTCTTT
J gene: TRBJ2-5; D gene: TRBD2; clone size: many; V gene: TRBV3-1; CDR3 protein: CASSQEARENQETQYF; CDR3 DNA: TGTGCCAGCAGCCAAGAAGCGCGGGAGAATCAAGAGACCCAGTACTTC
J gene: TRBJ2-1; D gene: TRBD2; clone size: many; V gene: TRBV5-1; CDR3 protein: CASSNSSGTYNEQFF; CDR3 DNA: TGCGCCAGCAGCAATTCTAGCGGCACCTACAATGAGCAGTTCTTC